The clone carrying this TCR beta chain was seen many times. The antigen remains unidentified. TCRdb redid the calling of the 5' RACE reads with MiXCR, one entry per CDR3 protein. The table shows about 430,000 distinct CDR3 sequences, with roughly 18% occurring only once. This specimen belongs to a study of identical twins. CDR1 is MNHNS and CDR2 is SASEGT in the germline V gene. V shed 9 bases, J shed 3 bases, and the junction held 5 bases outside the gene matches. The CDR3 contains 13 residues. Study results and caveats: Insertions ran lower in abundant cord blood beta clonotypes, though not in memory repertoires. Its conclusions, products of cross-sectional statistical analysis, did not come from following the same donors.

V is TRBV6-1 and J is TRBJ2-3; 8 bases match TRBD1. Sequences were obtained from naive T cells sorted from blood. This receptor was obtained from a man in his forties or fifties in good health. The CDR3 DNA follows: TGTGCCAGTCGACAGGGGACAACAGATACGCAGTATTTT. This gives the protein CASRQGTTDTQYF.